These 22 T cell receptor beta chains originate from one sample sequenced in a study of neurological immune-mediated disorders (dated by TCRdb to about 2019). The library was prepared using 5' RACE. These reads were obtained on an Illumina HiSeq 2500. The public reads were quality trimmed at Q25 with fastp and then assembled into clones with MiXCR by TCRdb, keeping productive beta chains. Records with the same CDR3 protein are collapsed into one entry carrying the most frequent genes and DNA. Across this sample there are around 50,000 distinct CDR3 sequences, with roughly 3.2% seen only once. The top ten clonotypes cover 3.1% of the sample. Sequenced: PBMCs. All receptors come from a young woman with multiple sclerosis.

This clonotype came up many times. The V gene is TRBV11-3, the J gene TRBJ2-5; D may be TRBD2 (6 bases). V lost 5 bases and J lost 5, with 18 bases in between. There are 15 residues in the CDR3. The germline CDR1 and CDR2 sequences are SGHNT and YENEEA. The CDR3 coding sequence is TGTGCCAGCAGCCCGGGAACGGGTGGGAGGGAGACCCAGTACTTC. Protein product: CASSPGTGGRETQYF.

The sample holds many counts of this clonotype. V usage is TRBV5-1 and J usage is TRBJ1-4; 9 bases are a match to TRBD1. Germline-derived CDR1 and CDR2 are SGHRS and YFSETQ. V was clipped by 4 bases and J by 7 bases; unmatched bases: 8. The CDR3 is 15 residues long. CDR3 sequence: CASSPLGQGFEKLFF. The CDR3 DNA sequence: TGCGCCAGCAGCCCTTTGGGACAGGGTTTTGAAAAACTGTTTTTT.

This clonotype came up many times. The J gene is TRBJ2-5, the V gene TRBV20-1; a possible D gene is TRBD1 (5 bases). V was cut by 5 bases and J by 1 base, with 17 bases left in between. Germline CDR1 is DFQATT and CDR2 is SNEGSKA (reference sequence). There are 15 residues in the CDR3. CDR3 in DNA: TGCAGTGCTCAGGGCCTCATTGCCCTCCAAGAGACCCAGTACTTC. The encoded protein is CSAQGLIALQETQYF.

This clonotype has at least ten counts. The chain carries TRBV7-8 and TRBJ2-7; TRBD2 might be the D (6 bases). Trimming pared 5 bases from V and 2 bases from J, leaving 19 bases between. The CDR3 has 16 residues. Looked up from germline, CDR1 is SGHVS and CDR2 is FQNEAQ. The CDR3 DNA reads TGTGCCAGCAGCCTTCCCCCGTGGGAGGCCCCCTACGAGCAGTACTTC. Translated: CASSLPPWEAPYEQYF.

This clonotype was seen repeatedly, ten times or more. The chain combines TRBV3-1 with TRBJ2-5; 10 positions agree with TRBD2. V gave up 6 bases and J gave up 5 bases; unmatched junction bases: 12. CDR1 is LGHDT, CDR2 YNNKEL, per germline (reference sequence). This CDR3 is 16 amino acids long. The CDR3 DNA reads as TGTGCCAGCAGTCGCGGACTAGCGGCCGGTAGGGAGACCCAGTACTTC. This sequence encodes CASSRGLAAGRETQYF.

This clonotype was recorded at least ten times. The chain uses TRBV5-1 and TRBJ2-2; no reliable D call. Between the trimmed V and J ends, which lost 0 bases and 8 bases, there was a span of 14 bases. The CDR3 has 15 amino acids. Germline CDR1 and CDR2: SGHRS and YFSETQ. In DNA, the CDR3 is TGCGCCAGCAGCTTGGCCCAGAGGTCGGTTGGGGAGCTGTTTTTT. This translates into CASSLAQRSVGELFF.

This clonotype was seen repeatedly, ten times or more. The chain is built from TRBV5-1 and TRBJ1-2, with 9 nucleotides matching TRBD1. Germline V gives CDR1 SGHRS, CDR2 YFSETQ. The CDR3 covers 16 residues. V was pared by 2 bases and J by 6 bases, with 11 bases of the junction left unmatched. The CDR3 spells CASSFLPGQGSDGYTF. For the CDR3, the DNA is TGCGCCAGCAGCTTCCTCCCGGGACAGGGCTCGGATGGCTACACCTTC. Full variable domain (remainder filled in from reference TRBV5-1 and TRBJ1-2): KAGVTQTPRYLIKTRGQQVTLSCSPISGHRSVSWYQQTPGQGLQFLFEYFSETQRNKGNFPGRFSGRQFSNSRSEMNVSTLELGDSALYLCASSFLPGQGSDGYTFGSGTRLTVV.

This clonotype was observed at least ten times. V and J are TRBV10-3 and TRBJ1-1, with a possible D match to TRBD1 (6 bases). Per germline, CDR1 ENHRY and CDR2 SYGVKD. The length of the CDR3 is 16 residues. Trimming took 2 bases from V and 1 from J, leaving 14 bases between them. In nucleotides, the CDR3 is TGTGCCATCAGTGAGATGGGACACCTAAAGAACACTGAAGCTTTCTTT. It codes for CAISEMGHLKNTEAFF.

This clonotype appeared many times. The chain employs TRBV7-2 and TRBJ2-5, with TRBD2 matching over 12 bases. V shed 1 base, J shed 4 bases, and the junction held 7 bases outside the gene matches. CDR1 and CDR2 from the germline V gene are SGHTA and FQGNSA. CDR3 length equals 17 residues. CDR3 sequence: CASSLGLAGGLRETQYF. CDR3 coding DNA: TGTGCCAGCAGCTTAGGGCTAGCGGGGGGGCTCAGAGAGACCCAGTACTTC. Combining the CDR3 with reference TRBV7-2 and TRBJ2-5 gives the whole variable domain GAGVSQSPSNKVTEKGKDVELRCDPISGHTALYWYRQSLGQGLEFLIYFQGNSAPDKSGLPSDRFSAERTGGSVSTLTIQRTQQEDSAVYLCASSLGLAGGLRETQYFGPGTRLLVL.

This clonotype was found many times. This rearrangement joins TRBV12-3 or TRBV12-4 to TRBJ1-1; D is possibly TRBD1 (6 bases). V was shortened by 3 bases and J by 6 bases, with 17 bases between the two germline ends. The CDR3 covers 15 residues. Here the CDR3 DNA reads TGTGCCAGCAGTTTGAGGGGGGGGACCTACGCTGAAGCTTTCTTT. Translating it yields CASSLRGGTYAEAFF.

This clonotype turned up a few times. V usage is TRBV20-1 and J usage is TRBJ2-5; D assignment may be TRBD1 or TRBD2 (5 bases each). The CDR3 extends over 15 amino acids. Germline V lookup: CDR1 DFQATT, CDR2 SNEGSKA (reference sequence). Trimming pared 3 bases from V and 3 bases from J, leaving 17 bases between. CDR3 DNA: TGCAGTGCTAGTACCCCGCTGGGGGTCAAAGAGACCCAGTACTTC. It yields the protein CSASTPLGVKETQYF.

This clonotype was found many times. The CDR3 DNA reads TGCAGCGGTGCAAGGGGGAACACTGAAGCTTTCTTT. It is translated as CSGARGNTEAFF. The rearrangement uses TRBV29-1 and TRBJ1-1; a possible D gene is TRBD1 (5 bases). Germline CDR1 reads SQVTM; CDR2 reads ANQGSEA. The V end lost 7 bases, the J end lost 1 base, and 10 bases lay between the germline ends. The CDR3 runs to 12 residues.

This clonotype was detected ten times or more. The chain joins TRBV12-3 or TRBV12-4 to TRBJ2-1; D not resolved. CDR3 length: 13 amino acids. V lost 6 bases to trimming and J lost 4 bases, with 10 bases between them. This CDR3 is CASRPDPYNEQFF. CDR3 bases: TGTGCCAGCAGACCAGACCCGTACAATGAGCAGTTCTTC.

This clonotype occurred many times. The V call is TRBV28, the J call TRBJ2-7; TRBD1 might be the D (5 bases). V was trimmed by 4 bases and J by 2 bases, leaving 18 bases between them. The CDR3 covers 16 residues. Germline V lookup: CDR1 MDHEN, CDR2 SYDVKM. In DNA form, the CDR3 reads TGTGCCAGCAGTTCTCGGCAGGGCAAAGGCGCCTACGAGCAGTACTTC. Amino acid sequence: CASSSRQGKGAYEQYF.

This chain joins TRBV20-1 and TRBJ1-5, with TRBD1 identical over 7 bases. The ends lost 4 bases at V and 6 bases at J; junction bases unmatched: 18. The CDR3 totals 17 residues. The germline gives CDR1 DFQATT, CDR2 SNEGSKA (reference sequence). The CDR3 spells CSAMPHIGGGLSQPQHF. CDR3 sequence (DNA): TGCAGTGCTATGCCCCATATTGGAGGGGGCTTGAGTCAGCCCCAGCATTTT.

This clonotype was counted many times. This CDR3 is CASRGIGLSDTQYF. Here the CDR3 DNA reads TGTGCCAGCAGGGGAATCGGGCTCTCCGATACGCAGTATTTT. The chain is built from TRBV12-3 or TRBV12-4 and TRBJ2-3, with D hard to call. This CDR3 contains 14 residues. With 6 bases removed from V and 6 bases from J, the gap between germline ends came to 16 bases.

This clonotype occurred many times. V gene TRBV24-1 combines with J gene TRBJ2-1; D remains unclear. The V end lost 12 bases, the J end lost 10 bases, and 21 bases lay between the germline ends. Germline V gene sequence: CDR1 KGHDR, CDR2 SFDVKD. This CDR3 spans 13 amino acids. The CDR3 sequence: CAPWVSHYYEQFF. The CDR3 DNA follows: TGTGCCCCCTGGGTAAGTCACTATTACGAGCAGTTCTTC.

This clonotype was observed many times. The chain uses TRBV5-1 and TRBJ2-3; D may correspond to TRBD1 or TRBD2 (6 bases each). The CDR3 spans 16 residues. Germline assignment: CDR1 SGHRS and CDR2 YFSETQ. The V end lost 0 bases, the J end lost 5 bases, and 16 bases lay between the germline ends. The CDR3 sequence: CASSLAGAVGLDTQYF. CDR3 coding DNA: TGCGCCAGCAGCTTGGCGGGGGCCGTCGGGTTAGATACGCAGTATTTT.

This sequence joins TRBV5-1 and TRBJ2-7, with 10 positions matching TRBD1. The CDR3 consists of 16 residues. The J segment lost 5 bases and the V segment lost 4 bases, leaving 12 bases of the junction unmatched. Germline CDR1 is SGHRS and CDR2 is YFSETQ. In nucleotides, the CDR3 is TGCGCCAGCAGCGTTACCGGGACAGGGGTCTTTCACGAGCAGTACTTC. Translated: CASSVTGTGVFHEQYF.

The CDR3 coding sequence is TGCGCCAGCTCGGTGGGACAAATAGATACGCAGTATTTT. Translating it yields CASSVGQIDTQYF. This chain uses TRBV10-2 with TRBJ2-3, with D maybe TRBD1 (6 bases). The CDR3 consists of 13 residues. CDR1 and CDR2 from the germline V gene are WSHSY and SAAADI. The V and J ends lost 8 bases and 5 bases respectively, with 14 bases between them.

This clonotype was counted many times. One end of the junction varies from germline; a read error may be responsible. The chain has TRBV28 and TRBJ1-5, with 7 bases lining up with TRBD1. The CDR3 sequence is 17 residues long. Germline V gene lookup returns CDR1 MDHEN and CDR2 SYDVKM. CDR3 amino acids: CASSLGIKQGSNQPQNF. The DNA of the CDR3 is TGTGCCAGCAGTTTAGGGATCAAACAGGGGAGCAATCAGCCCCAGAATTTT.

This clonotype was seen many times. This CDR3 reads CASRQKPGQGNEKLFF. The CDR3, as DNA: TGTGCCAGCCGCCAGAAGCCGGGACAGGGTAATGAAAAACTGTTTTTT. V gene TRBV7-3 combines with J gene TRBJ1-4; 9 bases line up with TRBD1. Germline CDR1 SGHTA, CDR2 FQGTGA. The CDR3 length is 16 residues. V lost 8 bases to trimming and J lost 4 bases; unmatched junction nucleotides: 11.